Listed here are 11 T cell receptor beta chains from one sample, sequenced in a study of T cells of healthy individuals. TCRdb fed the 5' RACE reads into MiXCR, producing one record per CDR3 protein. Of 63,000 or so distinct CDR3 sequences listed, about a sixth were seen once; the top ten hold approximately 4.8%. The receptor source for this set is a human donor in good health.

In its sample, this clonotype was seen a few times. The chain is built from TRBV6-6 and TRBJ1-5, with TRBD1 matching over 10 bases. From germline, CDR1 is MNHNY and CDR2 SVGAGI (reference sequence). Trimming at V came to 5 bases and at J to 1 base, leaving 8 bases not matched to a gene. CDR3 size: 17 residues. The CDR3, as DNA: TGTGCCAGCAGTGCCCCGGGACAGGGGATGAGCAATCAGCCCCAGCATTTT. Its translation is CASSAPGQGMSNQPQHF.

The table lists this clonotype with many counts. The rearrangement links TRBV10-3 to TRBJ2-7; 10 nucleotides align to TRBD1. Germline CDR1 and CDR2: ENHRY and SYGVKD. Trimming removed 3 bases from V and 5 bases from J; junction bases left unmatched: 4. The CDR3 extends over 14 amino acids. The CDR3: CAISDDRGQDEQYF. CDR3 nucleotides: TGTGCCATCAGTGACGACAGGGGGCAAGACGAGCAGTACTTC.

This clonotype was picked up many times. The chain uses TRBV29-1 and TRBJ1-2; D is undetermined. Germline-derived CDR1 and CDR2 are SQVTM and ANQGSEA. Trimming removed 6 bases at V and 10 bases at J, with 24 bases between. The CDR3 totals 14 residues. CDR3 sequence: CSVGGLAGAATYTF. In DNA form, the CDR3 reads TGCAGCGTCGGCGGACTAGCGGGAGCGGCAACCTACACCTTC.

This clonotype was seen at least ten times. J is TRBJ2-3 and V is TRBV6-6; D possibly corresponds to TRBD2 (5 bases). The CDR3 extends over 12 amino acids. Germline V gene lookup returns CDR1 MNHNY and CDR2 SVGAGI (reference sequence). Trimming took off 8 bases at V and 4 bases at J, with 10 bases between the two ends. This chain's CDR3 is CASGREADTQYF. Here the CDR3 DNA reads TGTGCCAGCGGGAGAGAGGCAGATACGCAGTATTTT.

This clonotype appeared a few times. The rearrangement uses TRBV6-2 or TRBV6-3 and TRBJ1-1; possibly TRBD1 for D (6 bases). The CDR3 loop spans 12 amino acids. Trimming removed 6 bases from V and 4 bases from J, with 9 bases in between. Germline assignment: CDR1 MNHEY and CDR2 SVGEGT. CDR3: CASRIGGTEAFF. In nucleotides, the CDR3 is TGTGCCAGCAGGATAGGGGGCACTGAAGCTTTCTTT.

This clonotype was observed a few times. The genes are TRBV20-1 and TRBJ1-3; the D gene is possibly TRBD1 (5 bases). The CDR3 is 15 residues long. Trimming removed 3 bases from V and 0 bases from J, with 12 bases in between. Germline V gene data show CDR1 as DFQATT and CDR2 as SNEGSKA (reference sequence). The chain's CDR3 is CSASRGAGSGNTIYF. The CDR3 bases are TGCAGTGCTAGTAGGGGCGCGGGCTCTGGAAACACCATATATTTT.

V and J are TRBV7-9 and TRBJ2-5; D gene unclear. V was cut by 1 base and J by 5 bases, with 8 bases left in between. Germline V CDR1 and CDR2: SEHNR, FQNEAQ (reference sequence). The CDR3 loop spans 13 amino acids. CDR3 sequence reads: CASSLVIRETQYF. The CDR3 DNA is TGTGCCAGCAGCTTAGTCATCAGGGAGACCCAGTACTTC.

The V gene is TRBV6-5, the J gene TRBJ2-7; unclear D gene. CDR1 MNHEY and CDR2 SVGAGI come from the germline V gene. Trimming stripped 0 bases from V and 9 bases from J, with 18 bases between. The CDR3 is 15 amino acids. The CDR3 region has the DNA TGTGCCAGCAGTTACTCGGACGGATATTCCCCTCTGCAGTACTTC. Protein sequence: CASSYSDGYSPLQYF.

The rearrangement joins TRBV5-1 to TRBJ1-3; TRBD1 matches at 7 bases. The CDR3 covers 15 residues. Germline loops: CDR1 SGHRS, CDR2 YFSETQ. Germline trimming cut 2 bases from V and 2 bases from J; bases unmatched to any gene: 4. CDR3 region: CASSFGDRAGNTIYF. The CDR3 DNA is TGCGCCAGCAGCTTTGGCGACAGGGCTGGAAACACCATATATTTT. Full variable domain (missing parts from reference TRBV5-1 and TRBJ1-3): KAGVTQTPRYLIKTRGQQVTLSCSPISGHRSVSWYQQTPGQGLQFLFEYFSETQRNKGNFPGRFSGRQFSNSRSEMNVSTLELGDSALYLCASSFGDRAGNTIYFGEGSWLTVV.

This clonotype has more than one count but fewer than ten. The CDR3 bases are TGTGCCAGCAGTGAAGCCCGCGGGACCATATATTTT. Its translation is CASSEARGTIYF. The V gene is TRBV2, the J gene TRBJ1-3; D is uncertain. Trimming took off 0 bases at V and 10 bases at J, with 7 bases between the two ends. Germline V gene sequence: CDR1 SNHLY, CDR2 FYNNEI. This CDR3 comprises 12 residues.

The chain combines TRBV28 with TRBJ1-5, with a possible D match to TRBD1 (5 bases). CDR1 and CDR2 (germline): MDHEN, SYDVKM. CDR3 size: 14 residues. Trimming stripped 10 bases from V and 4 bases from J, with 17 bases between. CDR3 sequence reads: CATSRGERNQPQHF. The CDR3 DNA reads as TGTGCCACCTCCCGGGGGGAGAGAAATCAGCCCCAGCATTTT.